This T cell receptor (beta chain) was found in a study of identical twins. TCRdb itself ran the 5' RACE reads through MiXCR, one entry per CDR3 protein. The data contain about 190,000 distinct CDR3 sequences, around 15% of them singletons. This CDR3 has 14 residues. Germline loops: CDR1 LNHNV, CDR2 YYDKDF (reference sequence). V was clipped by 0 bases and J by 7 bases, with 9 bases between them. Another study also made use of these data, one on T cells expressing NK-cell markers.

The source of this sequence is a woman between 18 and 29 years old in good health. The sample comprised CD8+ T cells sorted from blood. This rearrangement joins TRBV15 to TRBJ2-2; tentative D call: TRBD2 (6 bases). Here the CDR3 DNA reads TGTGCCACCAGCAGAGATATGGGGGGCGGGGAGCTGTTTTTT. Protein sequence: CATSRDMGGGELFF.